One and the same sample provided the 7 T cell receptor beta chains below, sequenced in a study of graft-versus-host responses after intestinal transplantation. The repertoire was sequenced with immunoSEQ multiplex PCR; TCRdb's copy has only in-frame clones and lacks some. This sample carries 85,000 to 100,000 clones, about 91% of them seen once, and the ten largest clones take 0.35%. These receptors' antigens are unknown. Sequences were derived from unstimulated CD4+ T cells sorted from spleen or lymph node cells, sampled before transplant. The receptors here all came from a human donor who was the organ donor for an intestinal transplant.

The chain employs TRBV25-1 and TRBJ2-1; TRBD2 aligns across 14 bases. Losses at the gene ends were 6 bases for V and 7 bases for J; bases not matched to a gene: 8. The V gene's germline CDR1 is MGHDK and CDR2 SYGVNS. The CDR3 spans 16 residues. CDR3 sequence reads: CASSHRGTSGRNEQFF. The CDR3 nucleotides are TGTGCCAGCAGCCACCGAGGGACTAGCGGGAGAAATGAGCAGTTCTTC.

This sequence joins TRBV4-1 and TRBJ1-2, with 7 nucleotides matching TRBD1. The CDR3 is 15 residues long. V lost 2 bases and J lost 3; bases outside the gene matches: 6. The germline CDR1 and CDR2 sequences are MGHRA and YSYEKL. For the CDR3, the DNA is TGCGCCAGCAGCCAAAGCAGGGGGGCCCACTATGGCTACACCTTC. It translates to CASSQSRGAHYGYTF.

The chain has TRBV7-9 and TRBJ2-1, with D possibly matching TRBD2 (5 bases). The V gene lost 5 bases and the J gene lost 12 bases, with 14 bases spanning the gap. This CDR3 has 12 amino acids. Per germline, CDR1 SEHNR and CDR2 FQNEAQ (reference sequence). CDR3 in amino acids: CASSQSGSGQFF. CDR3 coding DNA: TGTGCCAGCAGCCAGAGCGGAAGCGGGCAGTTCTTC.

The V gene is TRBV7-3, the J gene TRBJ2-3; 7 bases line up with TRBD2. The CDR3 covers 14 residues. V gave up 0 bases and J gave up 3 bases; unmatched junction bases: 0. In germline, CDR1 is SGHTA, CDR2 FQGTGA. CDR3 loop: CASSLTSGTDTQYF. Here the CDR3 DNA reads TGTGCCAGCAGCTTAACTAGCGGGACAGATACGCAGTATTTT. The full variable domain, rest sourced from reference TRBV7-3 and TRBJ2-3, is GAGVSQTPSNKVTEKGKYVELRCDPISGHTALYWYRQSLGQGPEFLIYFQGTGAADDSGLPNDRFFAVRPEGSVSTLKIQRTERGDSAVYLCASSLTSGTDTQYFGPGTRLTVL.

The rearrangement joins TRBV19 to TRBJ1-2; perhaps TRBD1 as D (6 bases). From germline, CDR1 is LNHDA and CDR2 SQIVND (reference sequence). V gave up 4 bases and J gave up 9 bases, with 18 bases separating them. This CDR3 region has 14 residues. The CDR3 loop is CASSKRDTSGSYTF. The CDR3, as DNA: TGTGCCAGTAGTAAAAGGGACACCTCGGGTAGCTACACCTTC. Based on the CDR3 plus reference TRBV19 and TRBJ1-2, the full variable domain is DGGITQSPKYLFRKEGQNVTLSCEQNLNHDAMYWYRQDPGQGLRLIYYSQIVNDFQKGDIAEGYSVSREKKESFPLTVTSAQKNPTAFYLCASSKRDTSGSYTFGSGTRLTVV.

This sequence joins TRBV29-1 and TRBJ1-2; 10 bases map to TRBD1. The ends lost 0 bases at V and 7 bases at J; junction bases unmatched: 8. Germline V gene sequence: CDR1 SQVTM, CDR2 ANQGSEA. The CDR3 runs 15 residues. In DNA, the CDR3 is TGCAGCGTTGAAGAATGGGACAGGGGTCGTGGTGGCTACACCTTC. Amino acid sequence: CSVEEWDRGRGGYTF.

This chain links TRBV19 with TRBJ1-2; D unclear. CDR1 is LNHDA, CDR2 SQIVND, per germline (reference sequence). CDR3 length: 12 residues. Trimming cost V 8 bases and J 2 bases, with 9 bases left between them. CDR3: CASASRNYGYTF. DNA of the CDR3: TGTGCCAGTGCGAGTCGGAACTATGGCTACACCTTC.